The clone carrying this TCR beta chain was seen more than once but under ten times. Antigen: not known. A J-beta primer mix and a sample-barcoded 5' primer were used in a second PCR of about 7 to 12 cycles. In TCRdb, the 5' RACE reads were re-called with MiXCR into one record per CDR3 protein. The profile shows 1.5 million to 2 million distinct CDR3 sequences, 28% of them singletons. Whenever a sample was processed, at least 6 million PBMCs were isolated. The record originates from a study of blood T cells in healthy people across ages. General study points: PBMCs that were unsorted prevented a conclusive naive versus antigen-experienced comparison. Relative to aged donors, long-lived donors carried more naive CD4+ cells and displayed higher diversity.

J lost 2 bases, V lost 0 bases, and 6 bases had no gene match. The CDR3 has 16 amino acids. CDR1 SGHRS and CDR2 YFSETQ come from the germline V gene. Sequenced sample: blood. The TCR was taken from a woman in her 30s in good health. The chain joins TRBV5-1 to TRBJ2-3; 7 bases fit TRBD2. The CDR3 loop reads CASSLEASGSTDTQYF. The CDR3 DNA reads TGCGCCAGCAGCTTGGAGGCTAGCGGATCCACAGATACGCAGTATTTT.